A single sample is the source of the 22 T cell receptor beta chains below, sequenced in a study of control samples from healthy donors and cancer patients (dated by TCRdb to the early 2020s). The receptor library was made with the immunoSEQ multiplex PCR assay. TCRdb provides this immuneACCESS table in a form limited to in-frame rearrangements. Some clones are lacking; in checked studies, under half of them reflect an unresolved V gene, and why the rest are absent is not known. Present in this sample are under 130,000 clones, roughly 89% of which were seen just once. 19% of the sample goes to the ten largest clones. The sequenced material came from PBMCs. The receptors come from a man in his 60s with lung cancer.

This clone was seen more than once but under ten times. V gene TRBV24-1 combines with J gene TRBJ2-3; no clear D gene. V was trimmed by 6 bases and J by 2 bases, leaving 14 bases between them. The CDR3 contains 15 residues. Looked up from germline, CDR1 is KGHDR and CDR2 is SFDVKD. As DNA, the CDR3 is TGTGCCACCAGTAATAGCCTGAAGTCCACAGATACGCAGTATTTT. It encodes CATSNSLKSTDTQYF.

The genes are TRBV7-3 and TRBJ1-2; 9 nucleotides line up with TRBD1. J lost 7 bases, V lost 4 bases, and 4 bases had no gene match. Germline V CDR1 and CDR2: SGHTA, FQGTGA. This CDR3 has 13 residues. In DNA form, the CDR3 reads TGTGCCAGCAGCTCTACGGACAGGGGTGGCTACACCTTC. It yields the protein CASSSTDRGGYTF.

V gene TRBV27 combines with J gene TRBJ2-7; D uncertain. CDR3 size: 13 residues. Germline values: CDR1 MNHEY, CDR2 SMNVEV (reference sequence). V dropped 7 bases and J dropped 5 bases, with 15 bases sitting between them. CDR3 amino acids: CASKGSRIDEQYF. The CDR3 bases are TGTGCCAGCAAGGGCAGTCGCATCGACGAGCAGTACTTC.

The chain is built from TRBV12-3 or TRBV12-4 and TRBJ1-1; D not resolved. The CDR3 is 12 amino acids. The V end was cut by 6 bases, the J end by 8 bases, with 13 bases between. This chain's CDR3 is CASSFGRLEAFF. CDR3 nucleotides: TGTGCCAGCAGCTTTGGAAGGTTGGAAGCTTTCTTT.

The chain uses TRBV29-1 and TRBJ1-2; TRBD1 is a possible D gene (5 bases). In germline, CDR1 is SQVTM, CDR2 ANQGSEA. Trimming cost V 3 bases and J 7 bases, with 18 bases left between them. The CDR3 spans 14 residues. This chain's CDR3 is CSVDGGQGGVGYTF. The CDR3 DNA reads TGCAGCGTTGATGGCGGCCAGGGAGGAGTTGGCTACACCTTC. The full variable domain, completed using reference TRBV29-1 and TRBJ1-2, is SAVISQKPSRDICQRGTSLTIQCQVDSQVTMMFWYRQQPGQSLTLIATANQGSEATYESGFVIDKFPISRPNLTFSTLTVSNMSPEDSSIYLCSVDGGQGGVGYTFGSGTRLTVV.

This chain uses TRBV5-6 with TRBJ1-5; 8 nucleotides line up with TRBD1. Unmatched junction bases numbered 11, after V lost 2 bases and J lost 4 bases. The CDR3 length is 17 residues. Germline V gene lookup returns CDR1 SGHDT and CDR2 YYEEEE. CDR3 DNA: TGTGCCAGCAGCTTACAGGGGGTCTCCGTTGGGAATCAGCCCCAGCATTTT. Translation gives CASSLQGVSVGNQPQHF.

The CDR3 DNA is TGTGCCAGCAGAAAAACGGGGGAATCGGCTGAAGCTTTCTTT. Translation gives CASRKTGESAEAFF. The chain employs TRBV25-1 and TRBJ1-1, with D perhaps matching TRBD1 (5 bases). Germline CDR1 reads MGHDK; CDR2 reads SYGVNS. This CDR3 spans 14 amino acids. The V end lost 6 bases, the J end lost 6 bases, and 17 bases lay between the germline ends.

This clone was observed a single time. The chain combines TRBV15 with TRBJ2-1, with a possible D match to TRBD2 (6 bases). Germline V lookup: CDR1 LNHNV, CDR2 YYDKDF (reference sequence). Trimming removed 0 bases at V and 5 bases at J, with 17 bases between. CDR3 length: 17 residues. The CDR3 sequence: CATSRERSRGTNNEQFF. The CDR3 nucleotides are TGTGCCACCAGCAGAGAACGCTCCCGGGGGACGAACAATGAGCAGTTCTTC.

V is TRBV30 and J is TRBJ1-3; D unresolved. Germline CDR1 is GTSNPN and CDR2 is SVGIG (reference sequence). V lost 8 bases and J 7 bases, leaving 15 bases between the germline ends. The length of the CDR3 is 12 residues. In DNA, the CDR3 is TGTGCCGCGGCCGGTGCGGGGAACACCATATATTTT. This encodes CAAAGAGNTIYF.

This chain connects TRBV6-6 to TRBJ1-3; 9 bases match TRBD1. CDR1 is MNHNY and CDR2 is SVGAGI in the germline V gene (reference sequence). J was trimmed by 4 bases and V by 6 bases; bases with no gene match: 4. CDR3 size: 14 residues. DNA for the CDR3: TGTGCCAGCAGGGACGGGACAGGGGGAAACACCATATATTTT. It specifies CASRDGTGGNTIYF.

The chain carries TRBV29-1 and TRBJ2-2; D possibly corresponds to TRBD2 (6 bases). With 2 bases removed from V and 7 bases from J, the gap between germline ends came to 11 bases. This CDR3 has 13 residues. Germline V gene lookup returns CDR1 SQVTM and CDR2 ANQGSEA. CDR3 sequence: CSVEPGTRGELFF. For the CDR3, the DNA is TGCAGCGTTGAACCTGGGACTCGCGGGGAGCTGTTTTTT.

The rearrangement uses TRBV11-2 and TRBJ2-2, with D unresolved. Looked up from germline, CDR1 is SGHAT and CDR2 is FQNNGV. V lost 5 bases to trimming and J lost 1 base, with 8 bases between them. This CDR3 spans 14 amino acids. Here the CDR3 reads CASSPGWNTGELFF. Here the CDR3 DNA reads TGTGCCAGCAGCCCGGGTTGGAACACCGGGGAGCTGTTTTTT.

V is TRBV5-5 and J is TRBJ2-3; unclear D gene. Germline V CDR1 and CDR2: SGHKS, YYEKEE (reference sequence). The V end lost 0 bases, the J end lost 4 bases, and 3 bases lay between the germline ends. The CDR3 consists of 12 residues. The CDR3 loop is CASSLEADTQYF. Here the CDR3 DNA reads TGTGCCAGCAGCTTGGAGGCAGATACGCAGTATTTT.

This chain connects TRBV10-3 to TRBJ2-5; 14 bases fit TRBD2. The length of the CDR3 is 14 residues. From germline, CDR1 is ENHRY and CDR2 SYGVKD. J lost 7 bases, V lost 10 bases, and 8 bases had no gene match. CDR3 in amino acids: CATGLAGGSGTQYF. CDR3 nucleotides: TGTGCCACCGGACTAGCGGGGGGATCTGGGACCCAGTACTTC.

The rearrangement uses TRBV18 and TRBJ1-2, with 10 bases that match TRBD1. Looked up from germline, CDR1 is KGHSH and CDR2 is LQKENI. Trimming cost V 4 bases and J 0 bases; bases outside gene matches: 11. The CDR3 sequence is 18 residues long. In DNA form, the CDR3 reads TGTGCCAGCTCACGGTTAGGGACAGGGGACCTGTCTAACTATGGCTACACCTTC. This codes for CASSRLGTGDLSNYGYTF.

This chain links TRBV7-3 with TRBJ1-2; D uncertain. The germline V and J ends were trimmed by 1 base and 4 bases, with 13 bases remaining between them. Per the germline V gene, CDR1 is SGHTA and CDR2 is FQGTGA. The CDR3 loop spans 15 amino acids. CDR3 in amino acids: CASSLMKGSGYGYTF. DNA of the CDR3: TGTGCCAGCAGCTTAATGAAAGGGTCGGGCTATGGCTACACCTTC.

The rearrangement links TRBV7-3 to TRBJ2-2; perhaps TRBD2 as D (5 bases). V was pared by 5 bases and J by 6 bases, with 10 bases between. The CDR3 runs to 13 residues. Germline V CDR1 and CDR2: SGHTA, FQGTGA. The CDR3 spells CASSPLGAGELFF. In DNA, the CDR3 is TGTGCCAGCAGCCCCCTCGGGGCCGGGGAGCTGTTTTTT. Based on the CDR3 plus reference TRBV7-3 and TRBJ2-2, the full variable domain is GAGVSQTPSNKVTEKGKYVELRCDPISGHTALYWYRQSLGQGPEFLIYFQGTGAADDSGLPNDRFFAVRPEGSVSTLKIQRTERGDSAVYLCASSPLGAGELFFGEGSRLTVL.

The chain has TRBV4-1 and TRBJ2-7; no clear D gene. Trimming removed 4 bases from V and 6 bases from J, with 10 bases in between. The CDR3 has 12 amino acids. Germline V gene sequence: CDR1 MGHRA, CDR2 YSYEKL. CDR3 coding DNA: TGCGCCAGCAGCCCTTTTACCGGCGAGCAGTACTTC. Translated: CASSPFTGEQYF.

The V gene is TRBV5-1, the J gene TRBJ1-4; D call uncertain. CDR3 length: 14 residues. Germline V CDR1 and CDR2: SGHRS, YFSETQ. Between the trimmed V and J ends, which lost 0 bases and 3 bases, there was a span of 6 bases. CDR3 DNA sequence: TGCGCCAGCAGCTTGGCCCAGTCTAATGAAAAACTGTTTTTT. Translated, it gives CASSLAQSNEKLFF.

The chain uses TRBV7-3 and TRBJ1-2; possibly TRBD1 for D (5 bases). The germline gives CDR1 SGHTA, CDR2 FQGTGA. This CDR3 contains 13 residues. V lost 5 bases and J 6 bases, leaving 13 bases between the germline ends. The CDR3 sequence is CASSPSGRDGYTF. As DNA, the CDR3 is TGTGCCAGCAGCCCTTCGGGCAGGGATGGCTACACCTTC.

The J gene is TRBJ1-1, the V gene TRBV5-8; 9 nucleotides agree with TRBD1. This CDR3 comprises 14 residues. Per the germline V gene, CDR1 is SGHTS and CDR2 is YDEGEE. The junction had 6 bases not matched to a gene; V was cut back by 5 bases and J by 4 bases. CDR3 region: CASSLDRGATEAFF. In DNA, the CDR3 is TGTGCCAGCAGTCTCGACAGGGGGGCCACTGAAGCTTTCTTT.

This chain links TRBV5-6 with TRBJ1-1; D ambiguous. The germline gives CDR1 SGHDT, CDR2 YYEEEE. There are 13 residues in the CDR3. Between the trimmed V and J ends, which lost 0 bases and 1 base, there was a span of 4 bases. This CDR3 reads CASSLERNTEAFF. The CDR3 DNA sequence: TGTGCCAGCAGCTTGGAGCGGAACACTGAAGCTTTCTTT. The full variable domain, completed using reference TRBV5-6 and TRBJ1-1, is DAGVTQSPTHLIKTRGQQVTLRCSPKSGHDTVSWYQQALGQGPQFIFQYYEEEERQRGNFPDRFSGHQFPNYSSELNVNALLLGDSALYLCASSLERNTEAFFGQGTRLTVV.